This T cell receptor beta chain originates from a study of blood T cell repertoires in COVID-19. Study-level background: The United States, Italy and Spain provided the acute and convalescent COVID-19 samples. In each case, the material was cDNA or gDNA derived from T cells, B-cell-depleted T cells, or PBMCs.

Each participant's cohort was designated according to participant-reported clinical history. Original analysis: Reference gene primer amplification yielded estimated nucleated cell counts. Sequenced by immunoSEQ multiplex PCR; TCRdb stores in-frame clones only, minus some. The V and J calls and the clone size are those of that table, but D and trimming were determined from the DNA. The table includes about 130,000 clones, less than 90% detected once. The length of the CDR3 is 16 residues. Germline V gene sequence: CDR1 SGHDN, CDR2 FVKESK. After removal of 1 base from V and 2 bases from J, the junction contained 3 bases not matched to a gene.

This chain joins TRBV14 and TRBJ2-3; 10 positions match TRBD1. This TCR derives from a man aged 25 to 45 who had recovered from COVID-19. The sequencing sample was made of PBMCs or T cells enriched from blood (not recorded which). CDR3 nucleotides: TGTGCCAGCAGCCAAGGTGACAGGGGGCCCACAGATACGCAGTATTTT. Protein: CASSQGDRGPTDTQYF.